This TCR beta chain was profiled in a study of shared clonotypes between healthy human individuals. General study results and limits: A limitation of the genetic and exposure-history diversity represented arose from few donors.

This clone was observed a handful of times. Antigen: not known. Sequencing used immunoSEQ multiplex PCR; TCRdb keeps in-frame clones, though not all of them. Of some 1,100,000 clones listed, about 84% are singletons. The sequenced sample consisted of memory CD4+ T cells from PBMCs. Described subset: CD45RA-negative fraction. The TCR was taken from a man aged 18 to 35 in good health. Some clones in this sample may be carry-over from other donors' samples.

Here the CDR3 reads CASSEARSSHGYTF. The CDR3 nucleotides are TGTGCCAGCAGTGAAGCGCGGTCTTCCCATGGCTACACCTTC. This chain joins TRBV2 and TRBJ1-2, with D unresolved. The CDR3 loop spans 14 amino acids. Germline V gene data show CDR1 as SNHLY and CDR2 as FYNNEI. Deletions cut 0 bases from V and 6 bases from J, with 11 bases between. Full variable domain (remainder filled in from reference TRBV2 and TRBJ1-2): EPEVTQTPSHQVTQMGQEVILRCVPISNHLYFYWYRQILGQKVEFLVSFYNNEISEKSEIFDDQFSVERPDGSNFTLKIRSTKLEDSAMYFCASSEARSSHGYTFGSGTRLTVV.